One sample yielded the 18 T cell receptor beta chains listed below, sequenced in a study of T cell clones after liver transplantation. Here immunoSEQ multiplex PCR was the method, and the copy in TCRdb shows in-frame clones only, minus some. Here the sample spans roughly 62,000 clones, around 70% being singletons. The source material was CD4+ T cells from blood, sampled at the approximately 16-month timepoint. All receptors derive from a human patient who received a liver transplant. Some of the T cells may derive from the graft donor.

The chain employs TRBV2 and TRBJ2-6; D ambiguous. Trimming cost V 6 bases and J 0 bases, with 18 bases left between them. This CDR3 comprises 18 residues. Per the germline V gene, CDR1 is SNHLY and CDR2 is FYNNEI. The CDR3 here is CASSASWIRSSGANVLTF. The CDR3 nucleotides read TGTGCCAGCAGCGCCTCGTGGATCAGAAGCTCTGGGGCCAACGTCCTGACTTTC.

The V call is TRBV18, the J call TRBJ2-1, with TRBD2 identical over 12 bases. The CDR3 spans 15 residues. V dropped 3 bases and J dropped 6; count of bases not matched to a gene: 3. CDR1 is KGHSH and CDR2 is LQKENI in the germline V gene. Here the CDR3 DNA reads TGTGCCAGCTCACCTTTACTAGCGGGAGGCAATGAGCAGTTCTTC. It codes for CASSPLLAGGNEQFF.

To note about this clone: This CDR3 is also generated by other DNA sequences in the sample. Here the CDR3 DNA reads TGTGCCAGCAGTTCCTCAGGGGGTGGGACTGAAGCTTTCTTT. This translates into CASSSSGGGTEAFF. V gene TRBV6-5 combines with J gene TRBJ1-1; 7 bases map to TRBD1. The CDR3 spans 14 residues. The ends lost 4 bases at V and 5 bases at J; junction bases unmatched: 7. In germline, CDR1 is MNHEY, CDR2 SVGAGI.

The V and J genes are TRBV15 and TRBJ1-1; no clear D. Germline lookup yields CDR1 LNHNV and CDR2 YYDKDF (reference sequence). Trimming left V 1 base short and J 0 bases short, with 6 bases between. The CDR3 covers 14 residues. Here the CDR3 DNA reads TGTGCCACCAGCAGAGCGGGCATGAACACTGAAGCTTTCTTT. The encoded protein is CATSRAGMNTEAFF.

CDR3 coding DNA: TGTGCCAGAAGCTTAGTCCCCGGGACCACAGCGGAGGGGGGCTACACCTTC. This encodes CARSLVPGTTAEGGYTF. The chain links TRBV7-5 to TRBJ1-2. TRBV7-5 is annotated as a pseudogene. The CDR3 loop spans 17 amino acids.

As DNA, the CDR3 is TGTGCCAGCAGCGTGGACTCGAGTCAACTACCGCAGTATTTT. Translated, it gives CASSVDSSQLPQYF. The chain uses TRBV9 and TRBJ2-3, with TRBD2 as a possible D gene (5 bases). Germline V gene sequence: CDR1 SGDLS, CDR2 YYNGEE. The CDR3 contains 14 residues. Trimming cost V 2 bases and J 10 bases, with 17 bases left between them.

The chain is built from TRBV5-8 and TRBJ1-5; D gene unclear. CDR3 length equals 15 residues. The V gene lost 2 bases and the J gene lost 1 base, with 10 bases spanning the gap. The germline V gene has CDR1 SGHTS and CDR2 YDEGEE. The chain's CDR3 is CASSFGWASNQPQHF. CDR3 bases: TGTGCCAGCAGCTTCGGATGGGCGAGCAATCAGCCCCAGCATTTT.

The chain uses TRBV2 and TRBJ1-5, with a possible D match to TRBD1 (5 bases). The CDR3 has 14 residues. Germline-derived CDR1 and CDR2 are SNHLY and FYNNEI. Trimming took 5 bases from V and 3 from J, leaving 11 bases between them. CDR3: CASSRDVYNQPQHF. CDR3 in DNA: TGTGCCAGCAGTCGGGACGTTTACAATCAGCCCCAGCATTTT.

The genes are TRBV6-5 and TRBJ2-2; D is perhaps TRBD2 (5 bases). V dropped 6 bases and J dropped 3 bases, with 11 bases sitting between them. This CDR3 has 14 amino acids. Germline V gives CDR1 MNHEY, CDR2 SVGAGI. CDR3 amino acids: CASRRKGDTGELFF. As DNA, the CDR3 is TGTGCCAGCAGGCGCAAGGGAGACACCGGGGAGCTGTTTTTT.

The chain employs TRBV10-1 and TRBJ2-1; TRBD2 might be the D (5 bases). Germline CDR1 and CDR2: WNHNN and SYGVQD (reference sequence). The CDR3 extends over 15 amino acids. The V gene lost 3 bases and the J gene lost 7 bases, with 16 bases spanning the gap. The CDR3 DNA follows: TGCGCCAGCAGTGAAGGAACCGGGGAAAGGAATGAGCAGTTCTTC. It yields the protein CASSEGTGERNEQFF.

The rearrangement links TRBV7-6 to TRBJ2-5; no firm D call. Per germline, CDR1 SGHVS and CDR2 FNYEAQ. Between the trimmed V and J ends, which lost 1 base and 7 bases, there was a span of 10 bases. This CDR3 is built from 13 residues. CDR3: CASSLEAGGTQYF. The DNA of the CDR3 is TGTGCCAGCAGCTTAGAGGCAGGCGGGACCCAGTACTTC.

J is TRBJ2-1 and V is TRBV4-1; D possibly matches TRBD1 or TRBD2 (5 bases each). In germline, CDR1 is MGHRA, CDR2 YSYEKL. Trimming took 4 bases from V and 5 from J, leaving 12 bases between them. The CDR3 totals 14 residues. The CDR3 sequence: CASSLGWGNNEQFF. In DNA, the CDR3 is TGCGCCAGCAGCCTTGGGTGGGGGAACAATGAGCAGTTCTTC.

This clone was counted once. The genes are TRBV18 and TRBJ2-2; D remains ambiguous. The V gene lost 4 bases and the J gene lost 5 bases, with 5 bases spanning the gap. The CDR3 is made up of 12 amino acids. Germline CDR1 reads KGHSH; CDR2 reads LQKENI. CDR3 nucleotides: TGTGCCAGCTCACTTTCGACCGGGGAGCTGTTTTTT. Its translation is CASSLSTGELFF.

The CDR3: CASSLMGTENEKLFF. The CDR3 DNA reads as TGTGCCAGCAGCTTGATGGGGACAGAAAATGAAAAACTGTTTTTT. The genes are TRBV5-8 and TRBJ1-4, with 7 bases identical to TRBD1. Trimming at V came to 1 base and at J to 5 bases, leaving 5 bases not matched to a gene. The CDR3 extends over 15 amino acids. Germline lookup yields CDR1 SGHTS and CDR2 YDEGEE.

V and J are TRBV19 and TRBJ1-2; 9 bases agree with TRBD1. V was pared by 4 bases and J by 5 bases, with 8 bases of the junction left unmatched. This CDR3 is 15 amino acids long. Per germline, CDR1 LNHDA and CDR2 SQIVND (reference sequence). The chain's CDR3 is CASSRITGGAYGYTF. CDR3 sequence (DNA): TGTGCCAGTAGTAGAATAACAGGGGGCGCGTATGGCTACACCTTC.

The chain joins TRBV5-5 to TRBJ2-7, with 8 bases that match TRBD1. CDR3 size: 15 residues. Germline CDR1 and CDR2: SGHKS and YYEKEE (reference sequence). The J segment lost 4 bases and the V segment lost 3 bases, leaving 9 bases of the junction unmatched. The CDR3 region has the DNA TGTGCCAGCAGCTGGGGACAGGCGACGTTGTACGAGCAGTACTTC. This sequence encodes CASSWGQATLYEQYF.

CDR3: CASSLAGEDEKLFF. The CDR3 DNA follows: TGTGCCAGCAGCTTGGCAGGGGAGGATGAAAAACTGTTTTTT. The V and J genes are TRBV5-4 and TRBJ1-4; tentative D call: TRBD1 (6 bases). This CDR3 contains 14 residues. Trimming shortened V by 0 bases and J by 6 bases, and 9 bases separated the two germline ends. Germline CDR1 is SGHNT and CDR2 is YYREEE (reference sequence).

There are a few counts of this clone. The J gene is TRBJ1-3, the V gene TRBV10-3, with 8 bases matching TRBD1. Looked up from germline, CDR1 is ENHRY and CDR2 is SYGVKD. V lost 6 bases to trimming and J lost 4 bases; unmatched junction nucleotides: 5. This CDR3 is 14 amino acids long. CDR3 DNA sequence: TGTGCCATCAGCCAAGGACAGGGAGGAAACACCATATATTTT. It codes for CAISQGQGGNTIYF.